Below are 9 T cell receptor beta chains sequenced from a single sample in a study of cytomegalovirus exposure and HLA in healthy donors. The PCR made use of 60 Vbeta and 13 Jbeta primers. Here immunoSEQ multiplex PCR was the method, and the copy in TCRdb shows in-frame clones only, minus some. The sample lists over 100,000 clones; around 63% were seen once. Sequenced input: PBMCs. The receptors derive from a man aged 40-55 years in good health and CMV-seropositive.

The chain links TRBV5-5 to TRBJ2-7, with D possibly being TRBD1 (6 bases). V was pared by 0 bases and J by 2 bases, with 12 bases between. Germline V gene data show CDR1 as SGHKS and CDR2 as YYEKEE (reference sequence). This CDR3 spans 15 amino acids. The CDR3 region is CASSLVWGRTYEQYF. CDR3 DNA: TGTGCCAGCAGCTTGGTCTGGGGGCGCACCTACGAGCAGTACTTC.

This chain joins TRBV25-1 and TRBJ2-7; D is undetermined. The CDR3 covers 11 residues. The V end lost 7 bases, the J end lost 0 bases, and 4 bases lay between the germline ends. Germline assignment: CDR1 MGHDK and CDR2 SYGVNS. The CDR3 DNA is TGTGCCAGCACCGTCTCCTACGAGCAGTACTTC. This codes for CASTVSYEQYF.

The chain links TRBV7-8 to TRBJ2-7; D might be TRBD2 (5 bases). This CDR3 has 14 amino acids. Deletions cut 1 base from V and 3 bases from J, with 10 bases between. The germline V gene has CDR1 SGHVS and CDR2 FQNEAQ. The CDR3 loop is CASSLGGYYYEQYF. CDR3 sequence (DNA): TGTGCCAGCAGCTTAGGAGGGTACTACTACGAGCAGTACTTC.

The chain couples TRBV11-3 to TRBJ2-7; 10 nucleotides agree with TRBD2. The germline gives CDR1 SGHNT, CDR2 YENEEA. V lost 5 bases and J lost 3; bases outside the gene matches: 4. This CDR3 has 14 residues. In DNA form, the CDR3 reads TGTGCCAGCAGCGGACTAGCGGCGAGCTACGAGCAGTACTTC. Translating gives CASSGLAASYEQYF. Together with reference TRBV11-3 and TRBJ2-7, the CDR3 gives the full variable domain: EAGVVQSPRYKIIEKKQPVAFWCNPISGHNTLYWYLQNLGQGPELLIRYENEEAVDDSQLPKDRFSAERLKGVDSTLKIQPAELGDSAVYLCASSGLAASYEQYFGPGTRLTVT.

The rearrangement uses TRBV6-5 and TRBJ1-1, with 8 bases fitting TRBD1. V shed 6 bases, J shed 4 bases, and the junction held 7 bases outside the gene matches. This CDR3 has 14 amino acids. CDR1 and CDR2 (germline): MNHEY, SVGAGI. As DNA, the CDR3 is TGTGCCAGCAGCCCAGGGGGCCGGGGCACTGAAGCTTTCTTT. This gives the protein CASSPGGRGTEAFF.

On this clone: The same CDR3 arises from other DNA sequences in this sample as well. This sequence joins TRBV29-1 and TRBJ2-5, with 8 bases fitting TRBD2. This CDR3 has 13 residues. CDR1 is SQVTM and CDR2 is ANQGSEA in the germline V gene. With 4 bases clipped from V and 1 base from J, the junction kept 2 bases outside the gene matches. CDR3 nucleotides: TGCAGCGTTGCAGCGGGGGTCCAAGAGACCCAGTACTTC. Protein sequence: CSVAAGVQETQYF.

The chain joins TRBV18 to TRBJ2-3; TRBD1 aligns across 7 bases. The germline CDR1 and CDR2 sequences are KGHSH and LQKENI. J was trimmed by 0 bases and V by 4 bases; bases with no gene match: 10. This CDR3 region has 17 residues. The CDR3 DNA reads as TGTGCCAGCTCACTTGCGGACAGGTTGTCTAGCACAGATACGCAGTATTTT. Translating gives CASSLADRLSSTDTQYF.

The chain joins TRBV6-1 to TRBJ1-5, with 8 bases that match TRBD1. The ends lost 5 bases at V and 7 bases at J; junction bases unmatched: 10. The CDR3 is 15 residues long. Germline lookup yields CDR1 MNHNS and CDR2 SASEGT. CDR3 region: CASSINQGAEQPQHF. DNA for the CDR3: TGTGCCAGCAGTATTAACCAGGGGGCGGAACAGCCCCAGCATTTT.

The chain uses TRBV30 and TRBJ1-2; D remains unclear. The CDR3 is 11 residues long. From germline, CDR1 is GTSNPN and CDR2 SVGIG (reference sequence). Trimming removed 2 bases at V and 5 bases at J, with 6 bases between. CDR3 in amino acids: CAWSPRYGYTF. CDR3 in DNA: TGTGCCTGGAGTCCCAGATATGGCTACACCTTC.